The clone carrying this T cell receptor beta chain was observed once. The data are from a study of blood T cell repertoires in COVID-19. Study-level background: Both acute and convalescent COVID-19 samples were obtained from the United States, Italy and Spain. The analysed material was cDNA or gDNA that came from T cells, B-cell-depleted T cells, or PBMCs.

Study processing details: Amplifying reference gene primers gave estimates of nucleated cell counts. TCRdb keeps only in-frame clones here, not all; method: immunoSEQ multiplex PCR. V and J calls and clone size are as listed in that table; D and trimming were resolved from the DNA. The sample carries around 250,000 clones, around 80% recorded once. This CDR3 is built from 15 residues. CDR1 is SGHRS, CDR2 YFSETQ, per germline. Deletions cut 4 bases from V and 4 bases from J, with 14 bases between. The TCR comes from a man older than 75 with acute or convalescent COVID-19. The chain is built from TRBV5-1 and TRBJ2-2; a weak D match, TRBD2 (5 bases). Material for sequencing was peripheral blood. The CDR3 is CASSIAARGTGELFF. The CDR3 region has the DNA TGCGCCAGCAGCATTGCGGCCCGGGGCACCGGGGAGCTGTTTTTT.